The TCR beta chain described here comes from a study of siplizumab effects on memory and regulatory T cells. Study outcomes and limitations: Naive T cells were seemingly more diverse than memory cells, and major contributions to the alloresponse seemed to be made by them. Alloreactive sequences traceable to unstimulated CD4+ memory cells declined significantly under siplizumab. Confirmatory evidence of suppressive function in proliferating siplizumab-culture Tregs was not obtained. Proliferating CD4+ or CD8+ clones, roughly 75-95% of them, lacked an assignable naive or memory phenotype.

With regard to this clone: No antigen is known for it.

Germline CDR1 is SGHDT and CDR2 is YYEEEE. This CDR3 is built from 12 residues. V was cut by 4 bases and J by 7 bases, with 11 bases left in between. The assay was immunoSEQ multiplex PCR, and TCRdb's table has in-frame clones only and misses some. The sample holds roughly 56,000 clones, 95% to 98% seen once. The material sequenced was naive CD8+ T cells sorted from blood. The TCR sequence derives from a human donor in good health. The rearrangement uses TRBV5-6 and TRBJ1-1; D perhaps matches TRBD1 (6 bases). DNA of the CDR3: TGTGCCAGCAGCACCGGACAGATTGAAGCTTTCTTT. It specifies CASSTGQIEAFF.